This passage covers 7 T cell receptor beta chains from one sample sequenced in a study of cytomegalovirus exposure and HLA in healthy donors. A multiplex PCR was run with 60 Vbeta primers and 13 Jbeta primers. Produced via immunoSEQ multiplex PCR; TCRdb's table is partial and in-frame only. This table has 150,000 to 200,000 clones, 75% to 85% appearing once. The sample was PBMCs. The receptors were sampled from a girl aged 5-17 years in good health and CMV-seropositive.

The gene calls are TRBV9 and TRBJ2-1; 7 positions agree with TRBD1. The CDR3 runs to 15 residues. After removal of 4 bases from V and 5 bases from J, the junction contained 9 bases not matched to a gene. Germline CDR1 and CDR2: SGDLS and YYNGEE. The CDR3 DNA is TGTGCCAGCAGCATCCCGGGACAGCAGGACAATGAGCAGTTCTTC. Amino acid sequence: CASSIPGQQDNEQFF.

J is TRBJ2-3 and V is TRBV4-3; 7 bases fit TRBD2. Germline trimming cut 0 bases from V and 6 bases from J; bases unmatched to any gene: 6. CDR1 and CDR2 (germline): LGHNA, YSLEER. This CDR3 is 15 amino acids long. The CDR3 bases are TGCGCCAGCAGCCAAGAGGGGGGGTATCGCGATACGCAGTATTTT. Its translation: CASSQEGGYRDTQYF.

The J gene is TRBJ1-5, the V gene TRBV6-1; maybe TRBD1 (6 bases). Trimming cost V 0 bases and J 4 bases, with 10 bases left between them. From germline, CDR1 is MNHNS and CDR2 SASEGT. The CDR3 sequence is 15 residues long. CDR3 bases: TGTGCCAGCAGTGAAGCGGGCAGGGGAAATCAGCCCCAGCATTTT. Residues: CASSEAGRGNQPQHF.

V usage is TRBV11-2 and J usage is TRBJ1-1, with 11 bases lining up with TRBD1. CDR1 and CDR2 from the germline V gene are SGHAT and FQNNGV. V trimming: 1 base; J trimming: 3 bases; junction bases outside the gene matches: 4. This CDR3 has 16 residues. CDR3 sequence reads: CASSLGRGQGDTEAFF. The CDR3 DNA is TGTGCCAGCAGCTTAGGCCGGGGACAGGGGGACACTGAAGCTTTCTTT. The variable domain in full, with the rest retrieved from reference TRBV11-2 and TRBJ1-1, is EAGVAQSPRYKIIEKRQSVAFWCNPISGHATLYWYQQILGQGPKLLIQFQNNGVVDDSQLPKDRFSAERLKGVDSTLKIQPAKLEDSAVYLCASSLGRGQGDTEAFFGQGTRLTVV.

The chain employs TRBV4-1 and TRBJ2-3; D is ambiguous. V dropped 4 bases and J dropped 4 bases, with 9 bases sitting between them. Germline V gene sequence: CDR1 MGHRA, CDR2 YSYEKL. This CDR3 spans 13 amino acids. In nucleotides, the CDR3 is TGCGCCAGCAGCCGCGAGCTTCCAGATACGCAGTATTTT. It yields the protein CASSRELPDTQYF.

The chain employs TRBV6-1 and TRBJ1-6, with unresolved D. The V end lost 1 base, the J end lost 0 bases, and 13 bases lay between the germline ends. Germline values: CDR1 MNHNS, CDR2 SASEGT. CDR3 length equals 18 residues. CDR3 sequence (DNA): TGTGCCAGCAGTGAAGTCCCGCAGGAAAGCTCCTATAATTCACCCCTCCACTTT. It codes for CASSEVPQESSYNSPLHF.

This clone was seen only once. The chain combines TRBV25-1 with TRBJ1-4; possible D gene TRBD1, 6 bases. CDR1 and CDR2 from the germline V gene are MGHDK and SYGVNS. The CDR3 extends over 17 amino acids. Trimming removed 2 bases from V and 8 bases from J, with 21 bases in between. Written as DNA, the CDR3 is TGTGCCAGCAGTGAACTTGGGGCGACAGGTGCCGCCGAAAAACTGTTTTTT. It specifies CASSELGATGAAEKLFF.